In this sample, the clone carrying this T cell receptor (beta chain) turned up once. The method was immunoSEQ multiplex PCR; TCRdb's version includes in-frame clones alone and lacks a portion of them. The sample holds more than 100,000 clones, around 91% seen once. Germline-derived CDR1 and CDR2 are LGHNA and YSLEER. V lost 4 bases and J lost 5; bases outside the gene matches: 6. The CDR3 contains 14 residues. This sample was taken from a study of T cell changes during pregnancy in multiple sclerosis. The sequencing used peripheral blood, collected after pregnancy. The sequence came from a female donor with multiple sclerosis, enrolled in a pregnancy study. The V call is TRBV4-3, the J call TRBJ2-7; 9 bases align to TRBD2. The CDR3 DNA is TGCGCCAGCAGCCCAAGGGGACTAGCCCACGAGCAGTACTTC. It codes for CASSPRGLAHEQYF.